This entry lists 15 T cell receptor beta chains sequenced from one sample in a study of naive and memory T cell subsets. Study-level findings and limits: Naive repertoires, especially CD8, held a few larger clonotypes, possibly memory cells re-expressing CD45RA.

Their cognate antigens are unknown. Both TRBC1 and TRBC2 were covered by a beta constant-region primer of two equimolar oligonucleotides. Four rounds of PCR amplified the ligated cDNA using nested alpha and beta constant-region primers plus SP2. TCRdb itself ran the UMI-ligation and nested PCR reads through MiXCR, one entry per CDR3 protein. The profile shows roughly 150,000 distinct CDR3 sequences, over 20% of them singletons. The sample comprised naive CD4+ T cells from blood. These receptors were obtained from a human donor in good health.

This rearrangement joins TRBV29-1 to TRBJ2-2; 13 nucleotides agree with TRBD2. The germline V gene has CDR1 SQVTM and CDR2 ANQGSEA. This CDR3 region has 16 residues. The ends lost 5 bases at V and 2 bases at J; junction bases unmatched: 5. CDR3 sequence reads: CSVLTSGRVNTGELFF. Here the CDR3 DNA reads TGCAGCGTTTTAACTAGCGGGAGGGTTAACACCGGGGAGCTGTTTTTT.

CDR3 residues: CSTTGVGYGYTF. Written as DNA, the CDR3 is TGCAGCACGACAGGGGTCGGCTATGGCTACACCTTC. The rearrangement joins TRBV29-1 to TRBJ1-2, with 8 nucleotides matching TRBD1. This CDR3 has 12 residues. Germline loops: CDR1 SQVTM, CDR2 ANQGSEA. V lost 8 bases and J lost 4; bases outside the gene matches: 6. Filled out from reference TRBV29-1 and TRBJ1-2, the complete variable domain reads SAVISQKPSRDICQRGTSLTIQCQVDSQVTMMFWYRQQPGQSLTLIATANQGSEATYESGFVIDKFPISRPNLTFSTLTVSNMSPEDSSIYLCSTTGVGYGYTFGSGTRLTVV.

The chain links TRBV4-2 to TRBJ1-1; perhaps TRBD1 as D (5 bases). V gave up 0 bases and J gave up 2 bases, with 13 bases separating them. Germline-derived CDR1 and CDR2 are LGHNA and YNFKEQ. The CDR3 contains 16 residues. The CDR3 is CASSQDIMTVNTEAFF. The CDR3 nucleotides are TGTGCCAGCAGCCAAGATATCATGACAGTTAACACTGAAGCTTTCTTT.

V and J are TRBV7-2 and TRBJ2-7; 8 bases agree with TRBD2. V was clipped by 0 bases and J by 1 base; unmatched bases: 8. Germline assignment: CDR1 SGHTA and CDR2 FQGNSA. The CDR3 is 17 amino acids. This CDR3 reads CASSLAVLAEGSYEQYF. For the CDR3, the DNA is TGTGCCAGCAGCTTAGCTGTACTAGCGGAAGGTTCCTACGAGCAGTACTTC.

The chain combines TRBV9 with TRBJ2-7, with TRBD1 matching over 8 bases. This CDR3 is built from 16 residues. The V gene's germline CDR1 is SGDLS and CDR2 YYNGEE. After removal of 1 base from V and 2 bases from J, the junction contained 8 bases not matched to a gene. The CDR3: CASSVTRDRPTYEQYF. CDR3 bases: TGTGCCAGCAGCGTAACCAGGGACAGGCCGACCTACGAGCAGTACTTC.

This clonotype was detected many times. The chain links TRBV24-1 to TRBJ2-3, with unresolved D. The V end was cut by 2 bases, the J end by 4 bases, with 15 bases between. CDR3 length: 16 amino acids. Germline V gene sequence: CDR1 KGHDR, CDR2 SFDVKD. In DNA form, the CDR3 reads TGTGCCACCAGTGATTCCGGGTTCCCAACCCCAGATACGCAGTATTTT. Residues: CATSDSGFPTPDTQYF.

The V and J genes are TRBV3-1 and TRBJ2-1, with 12 bases that match TRBD2. Losses at the gene ends were 3 bases for V and 10 bases for J; bases not matched to a gene: 13. This CDR3 has 17 residues. Germline V gene lookup returns CDR1 LGHDT and CDR2 YNNKEL (reference sequence). CDR3 coding DNA: TGTGCCAGCAGCCAGTCGTCTCTAGCGGGAGGGCCAGGAGAGCAGTTCTTC. It codes for CASSQSSLAGGPGEQFF.

The chain couples TRBV7-2 to TRBJ1-1; D is undetermined. V was shortened by 1 base and J by 0 bases, with 9 bases between the two germline ends. The CDR3 loop spans 15 amino acids. Germline lookup yields CDR1 SGHTA and CDR2 FQGNSA. CDR3 sequence: CASSLGDTMNTEAFF. In DNA, the CDR3 is TGTGCCAGCAGCTTAGGTGACACCATGAACACTGAAGCTTTCTTT.

The rearrangement joins TRBV27 to TRBJ2-6; the D is unclear. The germline V gene has CDR1 MNHEY and CDR2 SMNVEV (reference sequence). The CDR3 loop spans 17 amino acids. Between the trimmed V and J ends, which lost 8 bases and 0 bases, there was a span of 17 bases. The CDR3 DNA follows: TGTGCCAGCCACCCTCGGGTAGGAGCCTCTGGGGCCAACGTCCTGACTTTC. Translation: CASHPRVGASGANVLTF.

The rearrangement links TRBV29-1 to TRBJ1-1; TRBD1 agrees at 7 bases. Germline V lookup: CDR1 SQVTM, CDR2 ANQGSEA. This CDR3 spans 14 amino acids. The ends lost 6 bases at V and 0 bases at J; junction bases unmatched: 7. The CDR3: CSVDPTGLNTEAFF. The CDR3 nucleotides read TGCAGCGTCGACCCGACAGGGCTGAACACTGAAGCTTTCTTT.

This clonotype was counted a few times. This chain uses TRBV28 with TRBJ1-2; D may be TRBD1 (5 bases). V lost 9 bases to trimming and J lost 0 bases, with 8 bases between them. The CDR3 totals 12 residues. Germline CDR1 and CDR2: MDHEN and SYDVKM. The CDR3 sequence: CASRGSNYGYTF. The CDR3 nucleotides are TGTGCCAGTCGGGGGTCTAACTATGGCTACACCTTC.

In its sample, this clonotype was seen a few times. This chain joins TRBV20-1 and TRBJ1-5; TRBD1 agrees at 11 bases. With 3 bases clipped from V and 5 bases from J, the junction kept 6 bases outside the gene matches. The CDR3 runs to 15 residues. Germline assignment: CDR1 DFQATT and CDR2 SNEGSKA (reference sequence). Here the CDR3 reads CSASVGQGAYQPQHF. The CDR3 region has the DNA TGCAGTGCTAGCGTCGGACAGGGGGCATATCAGCCCCAGCATTTT.

This clonotype was seen repeatedly, ten times or more. The V and J genes are TRBV20-1 and TRBJ2-3, with a tentative D call TRBD2 (6 bases). CDR1 is DFQATT, CDR2 SNEGSKA, per germline (reference sequence). V shed 5 bases and J shed 2 bases, with 11 bases lying between them. This CDR3 has 13 amino acids. The CDR3 sequence is CSAYSGATDTQYF. CDR3 nucleotide sequence: TGCAGTGCTTATAGCGGCGCCACAGATACGCAGTATTTT.

In DNA, the CDR3 is TGCAGCGTTGAGCAGGGAGTCACTGAAGCTTTCTTT. Amino acid sequence: CSVEQGVTEAFF. The V and J genes are TRBV29-1 and TRBJ1-1; tentative D call: TRBD1 (5 bases). The ends were cut back, 3 bases at V and 4 bases at J, with 9 bases in the middle. Germline V gene lookup returns CDR1 SQVTM and CDR2 ANQGSEA. The CDR3 contains 12 residues.

The chain combines TRBV20-1 with TRBJ2-3, with D perhaps TRBD1 (6 bases). Trimming took 1 base from V and 3 from J, leaving 11 bases between them. In germline, CDR1 is DFQATT, CDR2 SNEGSKA (reference sequence). The CDR3 extends over 14 amino acids. The CDR3 protein is CSARVQRGTDTQYF. CDR3 coding DNA: TGCAGTGCTAGAGTCCAGAGGGGGACAGATACGCAGTATTTT.